These 26 T cell receptor beta chains share one sample of origin, sequenced in a study of blood T cell repertoires in COVID-19. Sequencing used immunoSEQ multiplex PCR; TCRdb keeps in-frame clones, though not all of them. The profile shows roughly 280,000 clones, about 86% of them singletons. Input material: peripheral blood. Receptors were obtained from a man younger than 35 with active or convalescent COVID-19.

V usage is TRBV3-1 (or the pseudogene TRBV3-2) and J usage is TRBJ2-5, with TRBD2 matching over 7 bases. Germline CDR1 reads LGHDT; CDR2 reads YNNKEL (reference sequence). CDR3 length: 13 residues. With V trimmed by 4 bases and J by 5 bases, 4 bases remained unmatched. The CDR3 DNA reads as TGTGCCAGCAGCCGCGGACTAGGGGAGACCCAGTACTTC. This translates into CASSRGLGETQYF.

This sequence joins TRBV6-2 or TRBV6-3 and TRBJ2-1, with a possible D match to TRBD2 (7 bases). With 5 bases removed from V and 7 bases from J, the gap between germline ends came to 21 bases. The CDR3 contains 16 residues. Germline V gives CDR1 MNHEY, CDR2 SVGEGT. The DNA for the CDR3 is TGTGCCAGCAGTCCATGGGGGAGGGGGGATAGAAATGAGCAGTTCTTC. Encoded protein: CASSPWGRGDRNEQFF.

The rearrangement links TRBV19 to TRBJ1-5; maybe TRBD1 (6 bases). This CDR3 is built from 16 residues. Germline V gene lookup returns CDR1 LNHDA and CDR2 SQIVND (reference sequence). With 3 bases removed from V and 5 bases from J, the gap between germline ends came to 17 bases. The CDR3: CASSIMQGSWDQPQHF. CDR3 nucleotides: TGTGCCAGTAGTATCATGCAGGGGAGTTGGGATCAGCCCCAGCATTTT. The whole variable domain, remainder taken from reference TRBV19 and TRBJ1-5, is DGGITQSPKYLFRKEGQNVTLSCEQNLNHDAMYWYRQDPGQGLRLIYYSQIVNDFQKGDIAEGYSVSREKKESFPLTVTSAQKNPTAFYLCASSIMQGSWDQPQHFGDGTRLSIL.

V is TRBV28 and J is TRBJ2-3; 7 bases agree with TRBD2. The ends lost 7 bases at V and 9 bases at J; junction bases unmatched: 16. Germline V lookup: CDR1 MDHEN, CDR2 SYDVKM. The CDR3 is 15 residues long. The CDR3, as DNA: TGTGCCAGCACTCCCGGGGGGAAGGAGGGAAAAACGCAGTATTTT. It is translated as CASTPGGKEGKTQYF.

The rearrangement joins TRBV7-6 to TRBJ2-1; a possible D gene is TRBD2 (6 bases). Germline-derived CDR1 and CDR2 are SGHVS and FNYEAQ. Trimming removed 4 bases from V and 1 base from J, with 14 bases in between. This CDR3 has 16 residues. The CDR3 reads CASSSEAGWSYNEQFF. The CDR3 DNA reads as TGTGCCAGCAGCTCTGAAGCGGGTTGGTCCTACAATGAGCAGTTCTTC.

The rearrangement joins TRBV5-1 to TRBJ1-2, with 9 bases that match TRBD1. Germline values: CDR1 SGHRS, CDR2 YFSETQ. CDR3 length: 13 amino acids. J was trimmed by 8 bases and V by 4 bases; bases with no gene match: 6. Here the CDR3 DNA reads TGCGCCAGCAGCGCCGACAGGGGGGACGGCTACACCTTC. This codes for CASSADRGDGYTF.

The chain links TRBV7-3 to TRBJ2-2; maybe TRBD1 (5 bases). The CDR3 runs to 14 residues. V dropped 1 base and J dropped 6 bases, with 9 bases sitting between them. Per the germline V gene, CDR1 is SGHTA and CDR2 is FQGTGA. Written as DNA, the CDR3 is TGTGCCAGCAGCTTAATTGGCAGGGCCGGGGAGCTGTTTTTT. This gives the protein CASSLIGRAGELFF. Full variable domain (outside the CDR3, taken from reference TRBV7-3 and TRBJ2-2): GAGVSQTPSNKVTEKGKYVELRCDPISGHTALYWYRQSLGQGPEFLIYFQGTGAADDSGLPNDRFFAVRPEGSVSTLKIQRTERGDSAVYLCASSLIGRAGELFFGEGSRLTVL.

In DNA form, the CDR3 reads TGTGCCAGTAGTATAGCTTTCAGGGGACCTGGGGCCAACGTCCTGACTTTC. Its translation: CASSIAFRGPGANVLTF. The rearrangement links TRBV19 to TRBJ2-6; D perhaps matches TRBD1 (6 bases). Germline values: CDR1 LNHDA, CDR2 SQIVND (reference sequence). The ends were cut back, 1 base at V and 2 bases at J, with 12 bases in the middle. The CDR3 spans 17 residues.

The chain couples TRBV4-3 to TRBJ1-2, with a possible D match to TRBD1 (6 bases). V was shortened by 1 base and J by 4 bases, with 13 bases between the two germline ends. This CDR3 has 15 residues. CDR1 LGHNA and CDR2 YSLEER come from the germline V gene. This CDR3 reads CASSQATQGVYGYTF. DNA for the CDR3: TGCGCCAGCAGCCAAGCAACACAGGGAGTCTATGGCTACACCTTC.

This clone was counted a single time. The genes are TRBV5-8 and TRBJ2-3; no firm D call. The length of the CDR3 is 15 residues. V lost 0 bases to trimming and J lost 0 bases, with 8 bases between them. Germline V gene sequence: CDR1 SGHTS, CDR2 YDEGEE. The CDR3 region has the DNA TGTGCCAGCAGCTTGGTTCAGGTCAGCACAGATACGCAGTATTTT. Translating it yields CASSLVQVSTDTQYF.

The V call is TRBV7-2, the J call TRBJ2-7, with TRBD1 identical over 10 bases. This CDR3 is built from 16 residues. Germline V gives CDR1 SGHTA, CDR2 FQGNSA. J lost 1 base, V lost 3 bases, and 6 bases had no gene match. The DNA of the CDR3 is TGTGCCAGCAGCTTCTACGGGACAGGGGTGTCCTACGAGCAGTACTTC. Its translation: CASSFYGTGVSYEQYF. Variable domain in full (rest from reference TRBV7-2 and TRBJ2-7): GAGVSQSPSNKVTEKGKDVELRCDPISGHTALYWYRQSLGQGLEFLIYFQGNSAPDKSGLPSDRFSAERTGGSVSTLTIQRTQQEDSAVYLCASSFYGTGVSYEQYFGPGTRLTVT.

This clone has just one count. The V call is TRBV2, the J call TRBJ2-7; D might be TRBD1 (5 bases). Germline V gene lookup returns CDR1 SNHLY and CDR2 FYNNEI. The CDR3 contains 15 residues. V lost 5 bases, J lost 0 bases, and 14 bases lay in between. The CDR3 DNA sequence: TGTGCCAGCAGTAGCCCCGGAGACAGCTCCTACGAGCAGTACTTC. It is translated as CASSSPGDSSYEQYF.

This rearrangement joins TRBV6-1 to TRBJ2-5, with no clear D. Germline values: CDR1 MNHNS, CDR2 SASEGT. The V end lost 1 base, the J end lost 5 bases, and 5 bases lay between the germline ends. The length of the CDR3 is 12 residues. CDR3 protein: CASSEVRETQYF. The CDR3 nucleotides read TGTGCCAGCAGTGAAGTCCGGGAGACCCAGTACTTC.

V and J are TRBV9 and TRBJ1-1; D unclear. The CDR3 is made up of 14 amino acids. Per germline, CDR1 SGDLS and CDR2 YYNGEE. With 0 bases removed from V and 2 bases from J, the gap between germline ends came to 8 bases. CDR3 coding DNA: TGTGCCAGCAGCGTAGAATCAGATAACACTGAAGCTTTCTTT. Amino acid sequence: CASSVESDNTEAFF.

This chain links TRBV5-1 with TRBJ1-1; 7 bases align to TRBD1. CDR3 length: 14 residues. After removal of 0 bases from V and 6 bases from J, the junction contained 5 bases not matched to a gene. Germline values: CDR1 SGHRS, CDR2 YFSETQ. The CDR3 DNA reads as TGCGCCAGCAGCTTGGGGTCCAGGGGGGCTGAAGCTTTCTTT. Amino acids: CASSLGSRGAEAFF.

V is TRBV5-6 and J is TRBJ2-5; 8 bases agree with TRBD2. The CDR3 loop spans 14 amino acids. V was clipped by 4 bases and J by 4 bases; unmatched bases: 6. The germline V gene encodes CDR1 SGHDT and CDR2 YYEEEE. The CDR3 region is CASSQTSVRETQYF. The DNA for the CDR3 is TGTGCCAGCAGCCAGACTAGCGTTCGAGAGACCCAGTACTTC.

The rearrangement links TRBV28 to TRBJ2-7; D unresolved. Germline CDR1 MDHEN, CDR2 SYDVKM. The CDR3 has 13 residues. Trimming shortened V by 2 bases and J by 3 bases, and 8 bases separated the two germline ends. CDR3 bases: TGTGCCAGCAGTTTAGGGCAGATCTACGAGCAGTACTTC. It specifies CASSLGQIYEQYF.

The CDR3 spells CASSLKGQGRQPQHF. CDR3 coding DNA: TGTGCCAGCAGTTTAAAGGGGCAGGGCCGCCAGCCCCAGCATTTT. This chain uses TRBV27 with TRBJ1-5, with D possibly being TRBD1 (5 bases). CDR3 length: 15 residues. V lost 2 bases, J lost 7 bases, and 15 bases lay in between. Germline V gene data show CDR1 as MNHEY and CDR2 as SMNVEV (reference sequence).

The J gene is TRBJ2-1, the V gene TRBV29-1, with 14 bases lining up with TRBD2. CDR3 size: 14 residues. Germline assignment: CDR1 SQVTM and CDR2 ANQGSEA. V was pared by 7 bases and J by 7 bases, with 6 bases of the junction left unmatched. CDR3 amino acids: CSAFGLAGGNEQFF. The DNA for the CDR3 is TGCAGCGCCTTCGGACTAGCGGGGGGTAATGAGCAGTTCTTC.

The chain joins TRBV3-1 (or the pseudogene TRBV3-2) to TRBJ1-2; D is unresolved. The germline gives CDR1 LGHDT, CDR2 YNNKEL (reference sequence). This CDR3 contains 16 residues. V was pared by 1 base and J by 2 bases, with 14 bases between. Written as DNA, the CDR3 is TGTGCCAGCAGCCAAGTTGGATTAGGGAGGAACTATGGCTACACCTTC. The encoded protein is CASSQVGLGRNYGYTF.

CDR3 sequence: CASSLLGTLGSYNEQFF. In DNA, the CDR3 is TGCGCCAGCAGCTTGCTGGGGACTTTGGGCTCCTACAATGAGCAGTTCTTC. J is TRBJ2-1 and V is TRBV5-1, with D possibly being TRBD2 (6 bases). The germline V gene has CDR1 SGHRS and CDR2 YFSETQ. Trimming took off 1 base at V and 0 bases at J, with 14 bases between the two ends. CDR3 length equals 17 residues.

V usage is TRBV29-1 and J usage is TRBJ1-4; D is perhaps TRBD1 (5 bases). The CDR3 has 15 amino acids. Trimming stripped 0 bases from V and 2 bases from J, with 10 bases between. Germline CDR1 is SQVTM and CDR2 is ANQGSEA. The CDR3 bases are TGCAGCGTTGAAGATAATGGGGCGACTAATGAAAAACTGTTTTTT. This encodes CSVEDNGATNEKLFF.

This clone occurred once. The rearrangement joins TRBV7-2 to TRBJ2-2; D remains ambiguous. This CDR3 contains 14 residues. Germline V gene data show CDR1 as SGHTA and CDR2 as FQGNSA. V lost 5 bases and J lost 3, with 10 bases in between. The CDR3 region has the DNA TGTGCCAGCAGCCCTTCGCAGTACACCGGGGAGCTGTTTTTT. Its protein is CASSPSQYTGELFF.

The chain employs TRBV30 and TRBJ1-2; a possible D gene is TRBD1 (6 bases). V lost 1 base, J lost 3 bases, and 15 bases lay in between. CDR1 and CDR2 (germline): GTSNPN, SVGIG (reference sequence). This CDR3 spans 15 amino acids. Written as DNA, the CDR3 is TGTGCCTGGAGTGATGGGACACCCCTCCACTATGGCTACACCTTC. This sequence encodes CAWSDGTPLHYGYTF.

The chain recombines TRBV27 with TRBJ1-5, with D perhaps TRBD1 (5 bases). The germline V gene has CDR1 MNHEY and CDR2 SMNVEV (reference sequence). The CDR3 loop spans 13 amino acids. V was trimmed by 6 bases and J by 0 bases, leaving 6 bases between them. CDR3 in amino acids: CASRQVSNQPQHF. The CDR3 DNA reads TGTGCCAGCAGACAGGTTAGCAATCAGCCCCAGCATTTT.

V and J are TRBV4-2 and TRBJ2-1; 8 nucleotides match TRBD2. Germline V CDR1 and CDR2: LGHNA, YNFKEQ. J gave up 7 bases and V 1 base, and 9 bases lay outside the gene matches. CDR3 length: 16 residues. CDR3 coding DNA: TGTGCCAGCAGCCAAGTTGAAGGACTAGCAATTAATGAGCAGTTCTTC. Protein product: CASSQVEGLAINEQFF.